The 29 T cell receptor beta chains listed next were all sequenced from one sample in a study of T cell changes during pregnancy in multiple sclerosis. The assay was immunoSEQ multiplex PCR, and TCRdb's table has in-frame clones only and misses some. The data hold 38,000 or so clones, with 92% observed a single time. The sample was CD8+ T cells from peripheral blood mononuclear cells, taken in the first trimester of pregnancy. The receptors were sampled from a female donor with multiple sclerosis, enrolled in a pregnancy study.

The chain recombines TRBV7-3 with TRBJ2-1, with D perhaps matching TRBD2 (7 bases). The germline gives CDR1 SGHTA, CDR2 FQGTGA. The ends were cut back, 1 base at V and 6 bases at J, with 19 bases in the middle. This CDR3 has 17 amino acids. CDR3 region: CASSLIVSGGPTNEQFF. CDR3 nucleotides: TGTGCCAGCAGCTTAATCGTGTCCGGGGGGCCAACCAATGAGCAGTTCTTC.

The rearrangement uses TRBV9 and TRBJ1-2; D possibly corresponds to TRBD1 (6 bases). The germline CDR1 and CDR2 sequences are SGDLS and YYNGEE. The CDR3 runs to 14 residues. Trimming removed 4 bases at V and 4 bases at J, with 14 bases between. The CDR3 region is CASSLEGGGYGYTF. DNA for the CDR3: TGTGCCAGCAGCCTAGAGGGAGGGGGCTATGGCTACACCTTC.

The chain joins TRBV19 to TRBJ2-7; 7 nucleotides align to TRBD1. The CDR3 extends over 15 amino acids. Germline values: CDR1 LNHDA, CDR2 SQIVND (reference sequence). The trim removed 5 bases at V and 1 base at J, leaving 8 bases unmatched. The DNA of the CDR3 is TGTGCCAGTAGTCCAAGTCCGACAGGGTCCTACGAGCAGTACTTC. It codes for CASSPSPTGSYEQYF.

This clone has only one observation. The chain carries TRBV19 and TRBJ1-5, with D tentatively TRBD1 (5 bases). Trimming took off 4 bases at V and 2 bases at J, with 18 bases between the two ends. There are 17 residues in the CDR3. CDR1 LNHDA and CDR2 SQIVND come from the germline V gene (reference sequence). The CDR3 DNA is TGTGCCAGTAGTACCCCAGACAGTACAAGGGGCAATCAGCCCCAGCATTTT. This encodes CASSTPDSTRGNQPQHF.

The DNA of the CDR3 is TGTGCCAGCAGCTTAGAGATGGGGGCCACCGGGGAGCTGTTTTTT. Translating gives CASSLEMGATGELFF. The chain has TRBV9 and TRBJ2-2; TRBD1 might be the D (6 bases). The length of the CDR3 is 15 residues. The V and J ends lost 4 bases and 4 bases respectively, with 14 bases between them. Germline values: CDR1 SGDLS, CDR2 YYNGEE.

For the CDR3, the DNA is TGTGCCAGCAGTTCCCTAATTACGACAGTTTACTACGAGCAGTACTTC. Its translation is CASSSLITTVYYEQYF. V is TRBV6-5 and J is TRBJ2-7; weak D call: TRBD1 (5 bases). The CDR3 has 16 residues. The V gene lost 4 bases and the J gene lost 3 bases, with 19 bases spanning the gap. Germline assignment: CDR1 MNHEY and CDR2 SVGAGI.

The rearrangement joins TRBV14 to TRBJ2-7; 8 bases agree with TRBD1. The germline V gene has CDR1 SGHDN and CDR2 FVKESK. V lost 5 bases and J lost 2; bases outside the gene matches: 8. The CDR3 is 15 amino acids. The CDR3 DNA reads as TGTGCCAGCAGCTCGTTACAGGGGGAAACCTACGAGCAGTACTTC. Amino acid sequence: CASSSLQGETYEQYF.

CDR3 sequence reads: CASSQDPGGEDEKLFF. CDR3 nucleotide sequence: TGCGCCAGCAGCCAAGATCCAGGGGGCGAAGATGAAAAACTGTTTTTT. J is TRBJ1-4 and V is TRBV4-1, with TRBD1 matching over 8 bases. Germline CDR1 and CDR2: MGHRA and YSYEKL. Trimming at V came to 0 bases and at J to 6 bases, leaving 6 bases not matched to a gene. This CDR3 contains 16 residues.

This clone came up once. This chain connects TRBV9 to TRBJ2-3, with D tentatively TRBD2 (6 bases). With 4 bases removed from V and 0 bases from J, the gap between germline ends came to 12 bases. Germline CDR1 is SGDLS and CDR2 is YYNGEE. The CDR3 consists of 15 residues. The CDR3 region is CASSFAGSSTDTQYF. The CDR3 DNA sequence: TGTGCCAGCAGCTTTGCGGGGTCTAGCACAGATACGCAGTATTTT.

V usage is TRBV7-6 and J usage is TRBJ2-7; the match to TRBD1 covers 10 bases. V lost 1 base to trimming and J lost 6 bases; unmatched junction nucleotides: 0. CDR3 length: 13 amino acids. CDR1 is SGHVS and CDR2 is FNYEAQ in the germline V gene. As DNA, the CDR3 is TGTGCCAGCAGCTTAGGGACAGGGGGCGAGCAGTACTTC. Residues: CASSLGTGGEQYF.

V and J are TRBV2 and TRBJ1-2, with TRBD1 identical over 8 bases. CDR3 length: 14 residues. V shed 6 bases, J shed 6 bases, and the junction held 9 bases outside the gene matches. Looked up from germline, CDR1 is SNHLY and CDR2 is FYNNEI. The CDR3 nucleotides are TGTGCCAGCAGGGGCATGGGACAGGAAAATGGCTACACCTTC. Translated: CASRGMGQENGYTF.

The rearrangement uses TRBV5-4 and TRBJ2-3; TRBD1 might be the D (6 bases). The germline V gene has CDR1 SGHNT and CDR2 YYREEE (reference sequence). Trimming cost V 5 bases and J 4 bases, with 8 bases left between them. The CDR3 has 12 residues. CDR3 DNA: TGTGCCAGCAGTACAGGGTCAGATACGCAGTATTTT. As protein: CASSTGSDTQYF.

This clone was detected once. The rearrangement joins TRBV15 to TRBJ2-4, with 9 nucleotides matching TRBD1. Germline V gives CDR1 LNHNV, CDR2 YYDKDF (reference sequence). The CDR3 loop spans 16 amino acids. With V trimmed by 0 bases and J by 15 bases, 15 bases remained unmatched. CDR3 region: CATSRDKGTGKGVTYF. The CDR3 DNA sequence: TGTGCCACCAGCAGAGATAAGGGGACAGGGAAAGGCGTGACGTACTTC.

The chain carries TRBV9 and TRBJ2-1; D is unresolved. Trimming stripped 3 bases from V and 2 bases from J, with 6 bases between. This CDR3 has 13 amino acids. CDR1 is SGDLS, CDR2 YYNGEE, per germline. The CDR3: CASSGSAYNEQFF. The CDR3, as DNA: TGTGCCAGCAGCGGGAGTGCCTACAATGAGCAGTTCTTC.

The chain uses TRBV5-1 and TRBJ2-1, with 9 bases identical to TRBD1. The V gene's germline CDR1 is SGHRS and CDR2 YFSETQ. There are 16 residues in the CDR3. Trimming cost V 4 bases and J 1 base; bases outside gene matches: 6. The CDR3 bases are TGCGCCAGCAGCCGGGACAGGGTTGGATCCTACAATGAGCAGTTCTTC. Its translation is CASSRDRVGSYNEQFF.

The count of this clone is one. V is TRBV19 and J is TRBJ2-1, with 7 bases fitting TRBD1. CDR3 size: 14 residues. Per germline, CDR1 LNHDA and CDR2 SQIVND (reference sequence). The V segment lost 7 bases and the J segment 4 bases; nucleotides outside the gene matches: 7. CDR3 sequence (DNA): TGTGCCAGTATGGGAAAGGGGGCTTACAATGAGCAGTTCTTC. Translated, it gives CASMGKGAYNEQFF. Full variable domain (rest looked up from reference TRBV19 and TRBJ2-1): DGGITQSPKYLFRKEGQNVTLSCEQNLNHDAMYWYRQDPGQGLRLIYYSQIVNDFQKGDIAEGYSVSREKKESFPLTVTSAQKNPTAFYLCASMGKGAYNEQFFGPGTRLTVL.

The rearrangement links TRBV28 to TRBJ2-7; a possible D gene is TRBD1 (6 bases). Germline V lookup: CDR1 MDHEN, CDR2 SYDVKM. Trimming took off 2 bases at V and 3 bases at J, with 11 bases between the two ends. This CDR3 has 14 residues. The CDR3 sequence: CASSLEEGDYEQYF. The DNA for the CDR3 is TGTGCCAGCAGTTTAGAAGAGGGGGACTACGAGCAGTACTTC. The full variable domain, completed using reference TRBV28 and TRBJ2-7, is DVKVTQSSRYLVKRTGEKVFLECVQDMDHENMFWYRQDPGLGLRLIYFSYDVKMKEKGDIPEGYSVSREKKERFSLILESASTNQTSMYLCASSLEEGDYEQYFGPGTRLTVT.

The CDR3 DNA reads as TGCAGCGCCCGAAGTGGGGGGGGGTACGAGCAGTACTTC. This sequence encodes CSARSGGGYEQYF. The chain employs TRBV29-1 and TRBJ2-7, with 7 bases matching TRBD2. CDR3 length: 13 amino acids. CDR1 is SQVTM and CDR2 is ANQGSEA in the germline V gene. The trim removed 7 bases at V and 4 bases at J, leaving 10 bases unmatched.

This chain's CDR3 is CASSFSGGAYEQYF. The CDR3 region has the DNA TGTGCCAGCAGCTTCAGCGGGGGGGCGTACGAGCAGTACTTC. The chain links TRBV7-3 to TRBJ2-7, with 10 bases fitting TRBD2. V shed 3 bases, J shed 4 bases, and the junction held 3 bases outside the gene matches. There are 14 residues in the CDR3. CDR1 is SGHTA, CDR2 FQGTGA, per germline.

The chain carries TRBV7-8 and TRBJ2-7; TRBD2 matches at 12 bases. This CDR3 spans 17 amino acids. Looked up from germline, CDR1 is SGHVS and CDR2 is FQNEAQ. V trimming: 4 bases; J trimming: 4 bases; junction bases outside the gene matches: 11. The CDR3 DNA follows: TGTGCCAGCAGCTCACCCCCTCTAGCGGGGGGGCGGTACGAGCAGTACTTC. Its protein is CASSSPPLAGGRYEQYF.

CDR3 in DNA: TGTGCCAGCAGCCTACTCGCCGAGCTAATAACTTCTAACTATGGCTACACCTTC. Amino acid sequence: CASSLLAELITSNYGYTF. V and J are TRBV9 and TRBJ1-2; D gene uncertain. CDR1 and CDR2 from the germline V gene are SGDLS and YYNGEE. Trimming removed 4 bases from V and 0 bases from J, with 22 bases in between. CDR3 size: 18 residues. The full variable domain, rest sourced from reference TRBV9 and TRBJ1-2, is DSGVTQTPKHLITATGQRVTLRCSPRSGDLSVYWYQQSLDQGLQFLIQYYNGEERAKGNILERFSAQQFPDLHSELNLSSLELGDSALYFCASSLLAELITSNYGYTFGSGTRLTVV.

V gene TRBV9 combines with J gene TRBJ2-3, with TRBD1 as a possible D gene (6 bases). Per germline, CDR1 SGDLS and CDR2 YYNGEE. The V gene lost 3 bases and the J gene lost 2 bases, with 10 bases spanning the gap. CDR3 length equals 14 residues. CDR3: CASSARDTTDTQYF. Written as DNA, the CDR3 is TGTGCCAGCAGCGCCCGGGACACCACAGATACGCAGTATTTT.

The genes are TRBV21-1 and TRBJ1-1; the D segment call TRBD1 is taken from the table without a DNA check. TRBV21-1 is a documented pseudogene. The CDR3 has 15 amino acids. CDR3 bases: TGTGCCAGCAGCTCAGGGGGACACCCGAACACTGAAGCTTTCTTT. Its translation: CASSSGGHPNTEAFF.

The chain couples TRBV13 to TRBJ2-1; D gene uncertain. The CDR3 consists of 13 residues. The ends were cut back, 0 bases at V and 12 bases at J, with 12 bases in the middle. Germline loops: CDR1 PRHDT, CDR2 FYEKMQ (reference sequence). The CDR3 here is CASSLGQASGQFF. CDR3 nucleotide sequence: TGTGCCAGCAGCTTAGGACAAGCTAGTGGGCAGTTCTTC.

The chain links TRBV7-9 to TRBJ1-5; the match to TRBD1 covers 7 bases. The CDR3 length is 15 residues. Per germline, CDR1 SEHNR and CDR2 FQNEAQ (reference sequence). The V gene end was trimmed by 5 bases and the J gene end by 2 bases; junction bases not matched to a gene: 6. The CDR3 is CASSATGAGNQPQHF. CDR3 in DNA: TGTGCCAGCAGCGCTACAGGGGCCGGCAATCAGCCCCAGCATTTT.

The chain carries TRBV5-5 and TRBJ2-7; tentative D call: TRBD1 (5 bases). V was cut by 3 bases and J by 6 bases, with 13 bases left in between. The CDR3 sequence is 13 residues long. From germline, CDR1 is SGHKS and CDR2 YYEKEE (reference sequence). CDR3 sequence: CASSSDIPGEQYF. Here the CDR3 DNA reads TGTGCCAGCAGCTCGGACATTCCGGGCGAGCAGTACTTC.

V usage is TRBV7-9 and J usage is TRBJ1-2, with 8 bases fitting TRBD1. J gave up 5 bases and V 5 bases, and 13 bases lay outside the gene matches. Germline V lookup: CDR1 SEHNR, CDR2 FQNEAQ (reference sequence). CDR3 length equals 16 residues. CDR3 protein: CASSLKTGEFGYGYTF. CDR3 nucleotide sequence: TGTGCCAGCAGCCTGAAGACAGGGGAGTTTGGGTATGGCTACACCTTC.

Written as DNA, the CDR3 is TGCGCCAGCAGGGGCCAAGATCCTTTCTACGAGCAGTACTTC. Translating it yields CASRGQDPFYEQYF. The chain is built from TRBV5-1 and TRBJ2-7, with D hard to call. Trimming removed 5 bases at V and 3 bases at J, with 15 bases between. The CDR3 is 14 residues long. Germline loops: CDR1 SGHRS, CDR2 YFSETQ.

This chain joins TRBV11-2 and TRBJ2-7; 10 nucleotides line up with TRBD2. J lost 5 bases, V lost 1 base, and 2 bases had no gene match. The CDR3 is 14 residues long. The germline V gene encodes CDR1 SGHAT and CDR2 FQNNGV. The CDR3 sequence is CASSLGSGGDEQYF. CDR3 coding DNA: TGTGCCAGCAGCTTAGGAAGCGGGGGGGACGAGCAGTACTTC.